The T cell receptor (beta chain) described here comes from a study of blood T cell repertoires in COVID-19. Study information: Specimens from acute and convalescent COVID-19 originated in the United States, Italy and Spain. Sources were T cells, B-cell-depleted T cells, or PBMCs; the material itself was cDNA or gDNA.

During active infection, Seattle patients enrolled and were then monitored through disease. This CDR3 is built from 14 residues. V gave up 4 bases and J gave up 6 bases; unmatched junction bases: 5. CDR1 KGHSH and CDR2 LQKENI come from the germline V gene. As processed by the authors: Researchers report that nucleated cell counts were estimated from reference gene primer amplification. The assay was immunoSEQ multiplex PCR, and TCRdb's table has in-frame clones only and misses some. The V and J calls and clone size were taken over from that table, and D and trimming were inferred from the DNA. The table shows 130,000 or so clones, with 88% occurring only once.

The chain uses TRBV18 and TRBJ1-2, with 10 bases aligning to TRBD1. The sequencing sample was made of peripheral blood. The clonotype comes from a human donor with COVID-19, enrolled during active disease. The donor label of this sample is uncertain. The CDR3 spells CASSRTGQGNGYTF. DNA for the CDR3: TGTGCCAGCTCACGTACGGGACAGGGGAATGGCTACACCTTC.